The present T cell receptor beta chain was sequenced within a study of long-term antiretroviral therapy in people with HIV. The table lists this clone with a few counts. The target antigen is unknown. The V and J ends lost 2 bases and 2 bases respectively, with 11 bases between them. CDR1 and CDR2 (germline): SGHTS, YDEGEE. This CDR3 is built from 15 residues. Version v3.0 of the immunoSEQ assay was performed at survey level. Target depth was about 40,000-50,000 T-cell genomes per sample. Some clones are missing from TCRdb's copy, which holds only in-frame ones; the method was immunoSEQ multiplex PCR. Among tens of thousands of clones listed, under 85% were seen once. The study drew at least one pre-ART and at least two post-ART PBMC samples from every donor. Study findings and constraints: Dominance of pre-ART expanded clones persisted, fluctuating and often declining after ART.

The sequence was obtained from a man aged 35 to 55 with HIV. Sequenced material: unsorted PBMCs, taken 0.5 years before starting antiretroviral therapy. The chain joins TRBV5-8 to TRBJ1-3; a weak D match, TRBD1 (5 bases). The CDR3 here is CASSFTPRAGNTIYF. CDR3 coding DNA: TGTGCCAGCAGCTTTACTCCCAGGGCTGGAAACACCATATATTTT. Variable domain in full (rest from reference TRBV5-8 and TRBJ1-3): EAGVTQSPTHLIKTRGQQATLRCSPISGHTSVYWYQQALGLGLQFLLWYDEGEERNRGNFPPRFSGRQFPNYSSELNVNALELEDSALYLCASSFTPRAGNTIYFGEGSWLTVV.